The entry below describes one TCR beta chain. This entry comes from a study of blood T cell repertoires in COVID-19. The CDR3 has 16 residues. V dropped 4 bases and J dropped 5 bases, with 18 bases sitting between them. Germline V CDR1 and CDR2: SGHDN, FVKESK. Data came from immunoSEQ multiplex PCR; TCRdb stores just in-frame clones and leaves some out. The sample has fewer than 200,000 clones, about 87% seen once; the top ten hold approximately 0.88%. Sequenced sample: peripheral blood. The sequence derives from a woman in her late teens or twenties who had recovered from COVID-19. The chain uses TRBV14 and TRBJ2-4, with D possibly matching TRBD1 (6 bases). CDR3 loop: CASSPGRGPIENIQYF. CDR3 nucleotide sequence: TGTGCCAGCAGCCCTGGCAGGGGTCCTATCGAAAACATTCAGTACTTC.